This T cell receptor (beta chain) is from a study of CD4 T cells in relation to SARS-CoV-2 and coronaviruses. Study observations and caveats: No crossreactivity against non-spike viral proteins was tested here.

Concerning this clone itself: The antigen is unknown.

Generated by immunoSEQ multiplex PCR, the TCRdb table keeps only in-frame clones and is missing some. Seen here are about 21,000 clones, roughly 73% observed once, and the top ten hold about a fifth. CD4+ T cells from unexposed donors were obtained before the COVID-19 pandemic (2011-2018). The cells were cultured for 9 to 11 days before CD4+ T cells were isolated. Germline CDR1 reads MDHEN; CDR2 reads SYDVKM. Trimming pared 1 base from V and 2 bases from J, leaving 12 bases between. The CDR3 runs to 16 residues. The chain carries TRBV28 and TRBJ2-1, with D possibly TRBD1 on 5 matching bases. The sequencing sample was made of CD4+ T cells from PBMCs, cultured in vitro. This clonotype was sampled from a human donor in good health. The CDR3 DNA reads TGTGCCAGCAGTTTATCCCAGGGTGGGCCCTACAATGAGCAGTTCTTC. It translates to CASSLSQGGPYNEQFF.